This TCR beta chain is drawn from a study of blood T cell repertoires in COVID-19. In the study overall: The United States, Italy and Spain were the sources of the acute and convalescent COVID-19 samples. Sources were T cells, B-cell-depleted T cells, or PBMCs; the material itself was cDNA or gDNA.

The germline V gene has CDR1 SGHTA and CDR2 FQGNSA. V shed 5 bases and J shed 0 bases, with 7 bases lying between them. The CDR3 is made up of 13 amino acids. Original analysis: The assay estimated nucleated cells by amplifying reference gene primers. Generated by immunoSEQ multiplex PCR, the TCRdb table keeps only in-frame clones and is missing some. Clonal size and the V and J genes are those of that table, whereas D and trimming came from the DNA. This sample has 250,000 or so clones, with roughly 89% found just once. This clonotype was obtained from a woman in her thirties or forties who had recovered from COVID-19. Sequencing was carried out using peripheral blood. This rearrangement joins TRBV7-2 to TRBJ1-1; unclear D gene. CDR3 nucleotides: TGTGCCAGCAGCGGTTACATGAACACTGAAGCTTTCTTT. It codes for CASSGYMNTEAFF.